Below, 23 T cell receptor beta chains from the same sample are listed, as sequenced in a study of T cells after posttransplantation cyclophosphamide. A marrow graft followed busulfan-fludarabine conditioning, with cyclophosphamide on days +3 and +4. The assay was immunoSEQ multiplex PCR, and TCRdb's table has in-frame clones only and misses some. The sample lists approximately 7,500 clones, none appearing once, the ten largest making up under 30%. The input for sequencing was PBMCs, taken nearly 95 days after allogeneic stem cell transplant with posttransplant cyclophosphamide. These receptors came from a female patient aged 60 to 70 who received an allogeneic stem cell transplant from an unrelated donor, was CMV-positive, and had acute GVHD only. The graft donor may have given rise to some T cells.

The chain couples TRBV12-5 to TRBJ2-2; TRBD1 matches at 9 bases. Losses at the gene ends were 2 bases for V and 8 bases for J; bases not matched to a gene: 6. CDR1 and CDR2 (germline): LGHNT, FRNRAP. This CDR3 is 15 amino acids long. CDR3 amino acids: CASGLKTGGPGELFF. The CDR3 DNA is TGTGCTAGTGGTTTGAAGACAGGGGGACCTGGGGAGCTGTTTTTT.

This clone was counted at least ten times. The chain employs TRBV7-8 and TRBJ2-7; TRBD1 matches at 7 bases. Per germline, CDR1 SGHVS and CDR2 FQNEAQ. V shed 1 base and J 3 bases; nucleotides not matched to a gene: 12. The CDR3 consists of 17 residues. CDR3 in amino acids: CASSLGAPGTEHYEQYF. In DNA, the CDR3 is TGTGCCAGCAGCTTAGGAGCCCCCGGGACAGAGCACTACGAGCAGTACTTC.

This clone was counted at least ten times. V gene TRBV5-1 combines with J gene TRBJ2-7; TRBD1 agrees at 11 bases. Trimming at V came to 2 bases and at J to 3 bases, leaving 10 bases not matched to a gene. Germline CDR1 and CDR2: SGHRS and YFSETQ. This CDR3 contains 17 residues. The CDR3 protein is CASSFNTGTGGSYEQYF. DNA for the CDR3: TGCGCCAGCAGCTTTAACACCGGGACAGGGGGAAGCTACGAGCAGTACTTC. Complete variable domain (other parts from reference TRBV5-1 and TRBJ2-7): KAGVTQTPRYLIKTRGQQVTLSCSPISGHRSVSWYQQTPGQGLQFLFEYFSETQRNKGNFPGRFSGRQFSNSRSEMNVSTLELGDSALYLCASSFNTGTGGSYEQYFGPGTRLTVT.

This clone was seen repeatedly, ten times or more. The CDR3 DNA reads as TGCGCCAGCAGCTTGGATGGACAGGGACGGAATGAGCAGTTCTTC. As protein: CASSLDGQGRNEQFF. The chain employs TRBV5-1 and TRBJ2-1; 8 positions agree with TRBD1. V gave up 0 bases and J gave up 7 bases; unmatched junction bases: 6. The CDR3 is 15 residues long. Germline CDR1 is SGHRS and CDR2 is YFSETQ.

At least ten counts were recorded for this clone. This chain connects TRBV28 to TRBJ1-6; TRBD1 matches 7 bases. The V and J ends lost 4 bases and 0 bases, in that order; junction bases with no gene match: 15. The germline V gene encodes CDR1 MDHEN and CDR2 SYDVKM. The CDR3 spans 20 residues. As DNA, the CDR3 is TGTGCCAGCAGTTATACTCGGGACAGAGATTTTAGCTCCTATAATTCACCCCTCCACTTT. As protein: CASSYTRDRDFSSYNSPLHF.

This clone turned up a few times. The chain couples TRBV5-1 to TRBJ2-5, with TRBD1 matching over 10 bases. The germline gives CDR1 SGHRS, CDR2 YFSETQ. The CDR3 spans 14 residues. Germline trimming cut 4 bases from V and 5 bases from J; bases unmatched to any gene: 5. The CDR3 is CASSPGTGVETQYF. CDR3 DNA: TGCGCCAGCAGCCCCGGGACAGGGGTCGAGACCCAGTACTTC.

As for this clone: With a much larger clone just one base away, this may be a read error. The chain links TRBV27 to TRBJ1-2; possible D gene TRBD1, 6 bases. Germline assignment: CDR1 MNHEY and CDR2 SMNVEV (reference sequence). The CDR3 loop spans 14 amino acids. Here the CDR3 DNA reads TGTGCCAGCAGTTCATATGGGGGCCACTATCGCTACACCTTC. Protein sequence: CASSSYGGHYRYTF.

This clone was seen only a few times. The J gene is TRBJ1-5, the V gene TRBV19; TRBD1 matches 9 bases. Trimming at V came to 8 bases and at J to 2 bases, leaving 10 bases not matched to a gene. This CDR3 is built from 16 residues. Germline V CDR1 and CDR2: LNHDA, SQIVND (reference sequence). CDR3 protein: CASRKTRDRGNQPQHF. CDR3 in DNA: TGTGCCAGTCGAAAGACCCGGGACAGGGGCAATCAGCCCCAGCATTTT.

In its sample, this clone was seen many times. The chain couples TRBV18 to TRBJ1-1, with 8 bases lining up with TRBD1. The CDR3 contains 14 residues. V lost 4 bases, J lost 5 bases, and 6 bases stayed unmatched. Germline values: CDR1 KGHSH, CDR2 LQKENI. The CDR3 loop reads CASSLGQGGTEAFF. CDR3 sequence (DNA): TGTGCCAGCTCACTAGGACAGGGTGGGACTGAAGCTTTCTTT.

The V and J genes are TRBV5-6 and TRBJ2-3, with TRBD2 matching over 10 bases. The CDR3 has 18 amino acids. Germline CDR1 and CDR2: SGHDT and YYEEEE. V dropped 3 bases and J dropped 5; count of bases not matched to a gene: 15. CDR3 DNA: TGTGCCAGCAGCTGGCCGGAGGGGCTAGCGGGAGAGGGAGATACGCAGTATTTT. Translated: CASSWPEGLAGEGDTQYF.

The sample holds a few counts of this clone. This chain joins TRBV2 and TRBJ2-3; the D gene is possibly TRBD2 (5 bases). Trimming removed 7 bases at V and 6 bases at J, with 20 bases between. CDR1 is SNHLY, CDR2 FYNNEI, per germline. This CDR3 has 15 amino acids. The CDR3 protein is CASTSASTEGDTQYF. The CDR3 DNA follows: TGTGCCAGCACCTCGGCCTCCACCGAGGGCGATACGCAGTATTTT.

This clone has at least ten counts. V usage is TRBV27 and J usage is TRBJ2-7; 8 positions match TRBD2. The CDR3 is 15 residues long. Germline loops: CDR1 MNHEY, CDR2 SMNVEV (reference sequence). V was pared by 5 bases and J by 5 bases, with 11 bases of the junction left unmatched. The CDR3: CASSAPGTSSNEQYF. The CDR3 DNA is TGTGCCAGCAGTGCGCCCGGGACTAGTAGCAACGAGCAGTACTTC.

This clone showed up many times. The CDR3 nucleotides are TGTGCCAGCAGTTACACGAGGGGGCGGACAGATACGCAGTATTTT. It codes for CASSYTRGRTDTQYF. J is TRBJ2-3 and V is TRBV6-6, with 7 bases identical to TRBD1. This CDR3 spans 15 amino acids. V shed 2 bases, J shed 3 bases, and the junction held 5 bases outside the gene matches. The germline CDR1 and CDR2 sequences are MNHNY and SVGAGI (reference sequence).

This clone has a handful of counts. The chain couples TRBV30 to TRBJ1-6; TRBD1 matches 7 bases. Losses at the gene ends were 0 bases for V and 10 bases for J; bases not matched to a gene: 6. The CDR3 has 14 residues. Germline V gene sequence: CDR1 GTSNPN, CDR2 SVGIG (reference sequence). The CDR3 here is CAWSVLTGRSPLHF. In DNA form, the CDR3 reads TGTGCCTGGAGTGTACTGACAGGGAGGTCACCCCTCCACTTT.

At least ten counts were recorded for this clone. The chain uses TRBV2 and TRBJ1-2, with 8 bases matching TRBD1. The ends lost 5 bases at V and 6 bases at J; junction bases unmatched: 8. Germline values: CDR1 SNHLY, CDR2 FYNNEI. This CDR3 contains 14 residues. The CDR3 DNA reads TGTGCCAGCAGTCCACAGGGGGAGTCAGATGGCTACACCTTC. This sequence encodes CASSPQGESDGYTF. The full variable domain, rest sourced from reference TRBV2 and TRBJ1-2, is EPEVTQTPSHQVTQMGQEVILRCVPISNHLYFYWYRQILGQKVEFLVSFYNNEISEKSEIFDDQFSVERPDGSNFTLKIRSTKLEDSAMYFCASSPQGESDGYTFGSGTRLTVV.

This clone was detected ten times or more. CDR3 sequence reads: CASGPGQGASSTGELFF. CDR3 bases: TGTGCTAGTGGTCCGGGACAGGGGGCTAGTAGCACCGGGGAGCTGTTTTTT. This chain links TRBV12-5 with TRBJ2-2, with TRBD1 matching 12 bases. V lost 5 bases to trimming and J lost 4 bases; unmatched junction nucleotides: 8. The CDR3 is 17 residues long. In germline, CDR1 is LGHNT, CDR2 FRNRAP.

This clone was observed at least ten times. This rearrangement joins TRBV5-1 to TRBJ1-2; TRBD1 matches at 7 bases. This CDR3 region has 15 residues. J was trimmed by 6 bases and V by 4 bases; bases with no gene match: 12. Germline CDR1 and CDR2: SGHRS and YFSETQ. CDR3 loop: CASSLTLGQPNGYTF. The CDR3 DNA follows: TGCGCCAGCAGCCTAACGTTGGGACAGCCGAATGGCTACACCTTC. Supplemented by reference TRBV5-1 and TRBJ1-2, the full variable domain reads KAGVTQTPRYLIKTRGQQVTLSCSPISGHRSVSWYQQTPGQGLQFLFEYFSETQRNKGNFPGRFSGRQFSNSRSEMNVSTLELGDSALYLCASSLTLGQPNGYTFGSGTRLTVV.

The gene calls are TRBV29-1 and TRBJ1-2, with D maybe TRBD1 (5 bases). CDR1 SQVTM and CDR2 ANQGSEA come from the germline V gene. Trimming removed 4 bases from V and 0 bases from J, with 9 bases in between. The CDR3 is made up of 13 amino acids. The CDR3: CSVVQGANYGYTF. Written as DNA, the CDR3 is TGCAGCGTTGTCCAGGGAGCTAACTATGGCTACACCTTC.

This clone was seen repeatedly, ten times or more. The chain combines TRBV28 with TRBJ2-5; 7 bases align to TRBD2. The V gene end was trimmed by 10 bases and the J gene end by 4 bases; junction bases not matched to a gene: 9. The CDR3 length is 13 residues. Germline V CDR1 and CDR2: MDHEN, SYDVKM. The CDR3 loop is CAITTSVGETQYF. CDR3 DNA: TGTGCCATCACAACTAGCGTAGGAGAGACCCAGTACTTC.

This clone appeared many times. The genes are TRBV2 and TRBJ2-1, with 10 bases matching TRBD2. Germline CDR1 and CDR2: SNHLY and FYNNEI. With 7 bases clipped from V and 0 bases from J, the junction kept 9 bases outside the gene matches. CDR3 length: 17 residues. The CDR3 reads CASTYRLAGSSYNEQFF. DNA for the CDR3: TGTGCCAGCACCTATAGACTAGCGGGTTCCTCCTACAATGAGCAGTTCTTC.

This clone was seen at least ten times. The chain has TRBV19 and TRBJ1-2; the match to TRBD1 covers 8 bases. Germline-derived CDR1 and CDR2 are LNHDA and SQIVND (reference sequence). J gave up 4 bases and V 6 bases, and 10 bases lay outside the gene matches. The CDR3 runs to 15 residues. CDR3 bases: TGTGCCAGTAGCCCGGACAGGGAAACACTCTATGGCTACACCTTC. This codes for CASSPDRETLYGYTF.

In its sample, this clone was seen many times. The chain has TRBV25-1 and TRBJ2-2; no clear D. Germline V gives CDR1 MGHDK, CDR2 SYGVNS. The length of the CDR3 is 16 residues. Trimming pared 3 bases from V and 1 base from J, leaving 12 bases between. The CDR3 sequence: CASSDGGQLNTGELFF. The CDR3 DNA reads as TGTGCCAGCAGTGACGGTGGGCAGCTGAACACCGGGGAGCTGTTTTTT.

This chain joins TRBV29-1 and TRBJ1-5, with 9 positions matching TRBD1. From germline, CDR1 is SQVTM and CDR2 ANQGSEA. Trimming took 7 bases from V and 7 from J; bases not matched to a gene: 5. This CDR3 has 12 amino acids. The CDR3, as DNA: TGCAGCGCAGGGACAGGGAAACAGCCCCAGCATTTT. Protein product: CSAGTGKQPQHF.